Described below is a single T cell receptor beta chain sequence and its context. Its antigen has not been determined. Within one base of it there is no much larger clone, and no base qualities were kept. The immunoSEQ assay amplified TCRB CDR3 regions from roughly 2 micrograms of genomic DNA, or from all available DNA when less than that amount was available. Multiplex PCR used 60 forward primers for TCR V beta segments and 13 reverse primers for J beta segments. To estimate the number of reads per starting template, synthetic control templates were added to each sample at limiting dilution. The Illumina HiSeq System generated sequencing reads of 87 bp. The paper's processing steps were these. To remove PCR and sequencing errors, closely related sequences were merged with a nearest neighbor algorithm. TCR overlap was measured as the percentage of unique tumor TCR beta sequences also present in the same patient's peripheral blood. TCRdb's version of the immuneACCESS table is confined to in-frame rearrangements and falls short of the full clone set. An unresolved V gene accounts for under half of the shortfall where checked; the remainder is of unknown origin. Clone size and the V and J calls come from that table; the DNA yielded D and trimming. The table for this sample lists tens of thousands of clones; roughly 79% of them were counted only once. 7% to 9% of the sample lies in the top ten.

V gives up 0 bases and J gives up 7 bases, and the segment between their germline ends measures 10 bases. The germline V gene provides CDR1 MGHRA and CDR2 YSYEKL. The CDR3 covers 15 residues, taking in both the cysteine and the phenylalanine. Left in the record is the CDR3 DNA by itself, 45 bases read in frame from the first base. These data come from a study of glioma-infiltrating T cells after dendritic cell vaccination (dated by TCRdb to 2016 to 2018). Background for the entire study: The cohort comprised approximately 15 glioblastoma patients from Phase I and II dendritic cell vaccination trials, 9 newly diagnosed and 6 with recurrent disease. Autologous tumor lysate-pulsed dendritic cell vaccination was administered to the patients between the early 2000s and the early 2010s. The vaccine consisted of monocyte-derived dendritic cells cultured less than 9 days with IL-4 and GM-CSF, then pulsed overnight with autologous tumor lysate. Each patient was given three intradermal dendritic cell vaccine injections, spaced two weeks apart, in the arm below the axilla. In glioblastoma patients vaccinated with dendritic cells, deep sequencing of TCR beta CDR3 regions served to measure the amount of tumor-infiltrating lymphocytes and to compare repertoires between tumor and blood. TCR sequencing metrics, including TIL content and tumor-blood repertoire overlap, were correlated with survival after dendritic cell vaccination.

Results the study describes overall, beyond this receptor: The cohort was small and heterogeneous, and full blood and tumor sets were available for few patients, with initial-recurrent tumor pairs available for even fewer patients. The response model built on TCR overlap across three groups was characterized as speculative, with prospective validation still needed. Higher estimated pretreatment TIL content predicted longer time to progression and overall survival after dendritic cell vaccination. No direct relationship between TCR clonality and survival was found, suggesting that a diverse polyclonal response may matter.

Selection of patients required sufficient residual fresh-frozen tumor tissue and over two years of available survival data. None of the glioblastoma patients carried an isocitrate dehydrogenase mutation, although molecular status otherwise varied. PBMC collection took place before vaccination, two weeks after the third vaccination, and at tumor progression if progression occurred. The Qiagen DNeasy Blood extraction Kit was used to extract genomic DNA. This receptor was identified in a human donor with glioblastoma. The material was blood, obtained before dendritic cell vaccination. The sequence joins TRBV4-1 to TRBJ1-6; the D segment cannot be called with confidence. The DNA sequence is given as TGCGCCAGCAGCCAAGATATCACAGTAAATTCACCCCTCCACTTT. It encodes CASSQDITVNSPLHF.